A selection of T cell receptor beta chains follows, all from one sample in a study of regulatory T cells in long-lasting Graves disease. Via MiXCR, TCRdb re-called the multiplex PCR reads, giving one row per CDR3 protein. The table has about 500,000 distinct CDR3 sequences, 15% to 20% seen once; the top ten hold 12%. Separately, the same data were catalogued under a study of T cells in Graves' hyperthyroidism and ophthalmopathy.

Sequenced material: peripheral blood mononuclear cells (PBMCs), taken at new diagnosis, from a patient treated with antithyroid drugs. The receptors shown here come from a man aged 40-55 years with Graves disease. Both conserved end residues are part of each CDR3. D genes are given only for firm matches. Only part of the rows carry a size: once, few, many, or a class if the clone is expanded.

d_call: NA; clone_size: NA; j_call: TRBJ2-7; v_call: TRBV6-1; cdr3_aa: CASSRQFYEQYF; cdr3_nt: TGTGCCAGCAGCCGTCAATTCTACGAGCAGTACTTC
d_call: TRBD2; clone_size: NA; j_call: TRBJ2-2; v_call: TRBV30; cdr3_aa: CAWKRDANTGELFF; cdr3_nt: TGTGCCTGGAAGCGGGATGCGAACACCGGGGAGCTGTTTTTT
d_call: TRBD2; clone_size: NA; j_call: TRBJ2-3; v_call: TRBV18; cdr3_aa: CASSPLTSAWTTDTQYF; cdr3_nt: TGTGCCAGCTCACCACTCACTAGCGCCTGGACCACAGATACGCAGTATTTT
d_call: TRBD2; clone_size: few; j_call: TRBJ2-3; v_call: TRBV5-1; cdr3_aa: CASSSGLAGTSTTDTQYF; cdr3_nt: TGCGCCAGCAGTTCCGGACTAGCGGGGACCTCCACCACAGATACGCAGTATTTT
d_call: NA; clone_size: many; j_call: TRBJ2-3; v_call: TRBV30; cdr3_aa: CAWTSMSTDTQYF; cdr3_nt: TGTGCCTGGACGAGCATGAGCACAGATACGCAGTATTTT
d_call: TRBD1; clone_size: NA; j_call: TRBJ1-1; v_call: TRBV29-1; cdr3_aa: CSARQGVNTEAFF; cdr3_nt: TGCAGCGCACGACAGGGGGTGAACACTGAAGCTTTCTTT
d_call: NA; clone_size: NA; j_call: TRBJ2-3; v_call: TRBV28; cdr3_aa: CAGSGNTDTQYF; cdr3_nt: TGTGCCGGGTCGGGGAACACAGATACGCAGTATTTT
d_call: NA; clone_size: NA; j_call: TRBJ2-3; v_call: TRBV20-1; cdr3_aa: CSAPAGRVEDTQYF; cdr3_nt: TGCAGTGCTCCCGCGGGGAGAGTAGAAGATACGCAGTATTTT
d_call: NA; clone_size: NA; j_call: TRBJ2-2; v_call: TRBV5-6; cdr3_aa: CASSYGTKIGRELFF; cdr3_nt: TGTGCCAGCAGCTACGGGACCAAAATTGGGCGGGAGCTGTTTTTT
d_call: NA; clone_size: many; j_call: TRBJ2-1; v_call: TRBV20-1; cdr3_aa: CSAKTKPANEQFF; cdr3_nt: TGCAGTGCCAAGACTAAGCCCGCCAATGAGCAGTTCTTC
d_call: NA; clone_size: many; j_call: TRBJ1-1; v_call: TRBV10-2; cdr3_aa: CASRVGLVNTEAFF; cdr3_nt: TGCGCCAGCAGAGTTGGGCTAGTGAACACTGAAGCTTTCTTT
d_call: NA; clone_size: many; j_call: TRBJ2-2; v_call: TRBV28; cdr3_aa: CASSLGRYTGELFF; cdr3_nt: TGTGCCAGCAGTTTAGGGCGGTACACCGGGGAGCTGTTTTTT
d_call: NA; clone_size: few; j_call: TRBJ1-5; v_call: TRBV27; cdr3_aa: CASSSSGPLRPQHF; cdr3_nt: TGTGCCAGCAGCTCCTCCGGGCCCTTGCGGCCCCAGCATTTT
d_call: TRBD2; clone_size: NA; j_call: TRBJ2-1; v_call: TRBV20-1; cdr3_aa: CSASPRTSPFQGSEQFF; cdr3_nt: TGCAGTGCTAGCCCGCGGACTAGCCCCTTCCAGGGGAGTGAGCAGTTCTTC
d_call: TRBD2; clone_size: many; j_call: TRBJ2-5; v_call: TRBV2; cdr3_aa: CASSEVAAGIQETQYF; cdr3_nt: TGTGCCAGCAGTGAAGTGGCAGCGGGGATTCAAGAGACCCAGTACTTC
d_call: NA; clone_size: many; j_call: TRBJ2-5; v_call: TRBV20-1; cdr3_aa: CSARGLGEEGTQYF; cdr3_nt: TGCAGTGCTAGGGGGCTGGGAGAGGAGGGGACCCAGTACTTC
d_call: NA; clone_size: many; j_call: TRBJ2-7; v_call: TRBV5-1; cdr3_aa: CASSPRQQETSYEQYF; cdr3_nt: TGCGCCAGCAGCCCGCGACAGCAAGAAACCTCCTACGAGCAGTACTTC
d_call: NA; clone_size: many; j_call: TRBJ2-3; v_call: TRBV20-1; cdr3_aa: CSARNGAGDTQYF; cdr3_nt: TGCAGTGCTAGAAACGGGGCAGGAGATACGCAGTATTTT
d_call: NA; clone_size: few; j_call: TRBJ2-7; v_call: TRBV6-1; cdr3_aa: CASSPTGPQFYEQYF; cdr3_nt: TGTGCCAGCAGTCCAACAGGTCCCCAATTCTACGAGCAGTACTTC
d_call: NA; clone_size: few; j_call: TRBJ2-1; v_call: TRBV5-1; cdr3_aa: CASSWGLYNEQFF; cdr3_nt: TGCGCCAGCAGCTGGGGACTCTACAATGAGCAGTTCTTC
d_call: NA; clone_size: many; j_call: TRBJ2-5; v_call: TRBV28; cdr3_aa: CASSLANRDNQETQYF; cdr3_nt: TGTGCCAGCAGTTTAGCGAACCGGGACAACCAAGAGACCCAGTACTTC
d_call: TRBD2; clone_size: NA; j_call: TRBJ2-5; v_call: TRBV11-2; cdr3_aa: CASRLLLAGPQETQYF; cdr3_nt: TGTGCCAGCAGACTATTATTAGCGGGGCCCCAAGAGACCCAGTACTTC
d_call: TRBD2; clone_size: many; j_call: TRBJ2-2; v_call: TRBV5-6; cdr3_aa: CASSLANSAQGPGLASGELFF; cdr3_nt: TGTGCCAGCAGCTTGGCCAACTCGGCGCAGGGGCCGGGACTAGCGTCCGGGGAGCTGTTTTTT
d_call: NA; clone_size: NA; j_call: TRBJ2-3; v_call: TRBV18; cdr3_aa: CASSPPGQQTNTDTQYF; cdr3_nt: TGTGCCAGCTCACCACCAGGCCAGCAAACTAACACAGATACGCAGTATTTT
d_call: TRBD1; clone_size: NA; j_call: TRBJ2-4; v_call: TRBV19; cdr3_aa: CASSSGQGTAKNIQYF; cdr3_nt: TGTGCCAGTAGCTCTGGACAGGGAACGGCCAAAAACATTCAGTACTTC
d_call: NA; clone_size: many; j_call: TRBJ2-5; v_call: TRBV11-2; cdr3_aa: CASSLKVGAQRLGQETQYF; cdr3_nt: TGTGCCAGCAGCTTAAAGGTCGGGGCACAGCGTCTAGGGCAAGAGACCCAGTACTTC
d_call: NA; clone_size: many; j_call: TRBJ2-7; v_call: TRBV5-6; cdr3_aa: CASSQRGIGRYEQYF; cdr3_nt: TGTGCCAGCAGTCAGAGGGGAATCGGGCGTTACGAGCAGTACTTC
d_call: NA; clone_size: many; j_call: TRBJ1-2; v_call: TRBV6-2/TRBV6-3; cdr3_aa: CASSYNRAWQGYTF; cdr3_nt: TGTGCCAGCAGTTACAACAGGGCGTGGCAGGGCTACACCTTC
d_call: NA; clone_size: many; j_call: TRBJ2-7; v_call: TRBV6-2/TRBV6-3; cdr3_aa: CASSYDTRGHEQYF; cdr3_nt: TGTGCCAGCAGTTACGATACTAGAGGGCACGAGCAGTACTTC
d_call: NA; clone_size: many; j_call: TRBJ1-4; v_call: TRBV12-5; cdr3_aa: CASGQGQPNEKLFF; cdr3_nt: TGTGCTAGTGGACAAGGACAGCCTAATGAAAAACTGTTTTTT
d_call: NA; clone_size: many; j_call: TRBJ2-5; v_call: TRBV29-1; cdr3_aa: CSARSRVGETQYF; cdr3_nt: TGCAGCGCCCGAAGCCGGGTGGGCGAGACCCAGTACTTC
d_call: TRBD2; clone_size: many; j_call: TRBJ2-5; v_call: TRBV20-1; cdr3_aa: CSAVNLAGARETQYF; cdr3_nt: TGCAGTGCTGTAAATTTAGCGGGAGCACGGGAGACCCAGTACTTC
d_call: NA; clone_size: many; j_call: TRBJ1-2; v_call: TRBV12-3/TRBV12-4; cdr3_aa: CASSFLGRDYGYTF; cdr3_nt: TGTGCCAGCAGTTTCCTGGGGCGCGACTATGGCTACACCTTC